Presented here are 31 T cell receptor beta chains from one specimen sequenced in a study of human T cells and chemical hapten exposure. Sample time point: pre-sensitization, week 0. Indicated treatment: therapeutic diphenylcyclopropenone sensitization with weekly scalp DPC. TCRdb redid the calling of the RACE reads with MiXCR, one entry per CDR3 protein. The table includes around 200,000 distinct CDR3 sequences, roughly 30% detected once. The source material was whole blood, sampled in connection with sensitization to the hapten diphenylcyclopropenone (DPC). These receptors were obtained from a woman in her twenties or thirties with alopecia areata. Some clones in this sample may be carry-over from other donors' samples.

As DNA, the CDR3 is TGCAGCGTTCTACTCTCCGGGGAGAGCTCCTACAATGAGCAGTTCTTC. Amino acids: CSVLLSGESSYNEQFF. The chain employs TRBV29-1 and TRBJ2-1, with a weak D call TRBD2 (5 bases). The V gene lost 5 bases and the J gene lost 0 bases, with 17 bases spanning the gap. CDR1 is SQVTM, CDR2 ANQGSEA, per germline. CDR3 length equals 16 residues.

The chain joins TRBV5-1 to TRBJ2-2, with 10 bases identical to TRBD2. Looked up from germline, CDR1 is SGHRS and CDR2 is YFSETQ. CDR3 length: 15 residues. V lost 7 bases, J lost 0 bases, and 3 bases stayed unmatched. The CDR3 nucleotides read TGCGCCAGCGGAAGCGGGGGGGCGAACACCGGGGAGCTGTTTTTT. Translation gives CASGSGGANTGELFF.

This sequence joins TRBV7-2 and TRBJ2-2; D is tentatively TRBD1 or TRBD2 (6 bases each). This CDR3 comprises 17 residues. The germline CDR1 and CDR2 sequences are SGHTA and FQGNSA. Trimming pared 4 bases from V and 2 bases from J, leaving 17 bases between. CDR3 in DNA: TGTGCCAGCAGCTCGAGGGGGGCAGGGCTCAACACCGGGGAGCTGTTTTTT. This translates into CASSSRGAGLNTGELFF. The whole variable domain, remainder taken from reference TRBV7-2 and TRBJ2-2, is GAGVSQSPSNKVTEKGKDVELRCDPISGHTALYWYRQSLGQGLEFLIYFQGNSAPDKSGLPSDRFSAERTGGSVSTLTIQRTQQEDSAVYLCASSSRGAGLNTGELFFGEGSRLTVL.

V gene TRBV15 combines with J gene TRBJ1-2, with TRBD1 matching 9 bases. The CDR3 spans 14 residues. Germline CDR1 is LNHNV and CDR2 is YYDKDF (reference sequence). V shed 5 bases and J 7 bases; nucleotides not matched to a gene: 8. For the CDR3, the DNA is TGTGCCACCAGCCTACAGGGGGCAAAGGGTGGCTACACCTTC. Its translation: CATSLQGAKGGYTF.

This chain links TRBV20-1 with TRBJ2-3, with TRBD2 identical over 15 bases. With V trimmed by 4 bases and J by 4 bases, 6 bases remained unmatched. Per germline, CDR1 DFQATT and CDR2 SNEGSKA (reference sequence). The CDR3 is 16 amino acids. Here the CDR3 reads CSATGLAGGGADTQYF. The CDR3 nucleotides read TGCAGTGCTACCGGACTAGCGGGGGGGGGCGCAGATACGCAGTATTTT.

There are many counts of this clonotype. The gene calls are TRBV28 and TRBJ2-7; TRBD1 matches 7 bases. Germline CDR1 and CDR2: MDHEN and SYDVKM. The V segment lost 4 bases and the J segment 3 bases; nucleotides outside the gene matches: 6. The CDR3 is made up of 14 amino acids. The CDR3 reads CASSYPGQNYEQYF. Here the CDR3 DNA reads TGTGCCAGCAGTTACCCGGGACAGAACTACGAGCAGTACTTC.

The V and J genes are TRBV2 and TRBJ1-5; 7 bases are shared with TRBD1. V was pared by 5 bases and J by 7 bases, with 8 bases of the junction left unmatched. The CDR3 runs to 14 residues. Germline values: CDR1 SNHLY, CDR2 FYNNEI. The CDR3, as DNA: TGTGCCAGCAGTCGACAGGGTCCGGGACAGCCCCAGCATTTT. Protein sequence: CASSRQGPGQPQHF.

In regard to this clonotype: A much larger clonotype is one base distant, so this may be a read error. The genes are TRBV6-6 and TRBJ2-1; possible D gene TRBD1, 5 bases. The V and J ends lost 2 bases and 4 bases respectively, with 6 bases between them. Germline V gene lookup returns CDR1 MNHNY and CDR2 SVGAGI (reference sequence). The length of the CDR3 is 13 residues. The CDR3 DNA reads TGTGCCAGCAGTTACGACAGATACAATGAGCAGTTCTTC. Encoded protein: CASSYDRYNEQFF.

For the CDR3, the DNA is TGCAGCGTTCGGGACGGCGAGCAGTACTTC. Residues: CSVRDGEQYF. V is TRBV29-1 and J is TRBJ2-7; either TRBD1 or TRBD2 may fit D (5 bases each). The CDR3 length is 10 residues. V lost 5 bases to trimming and J lost 6 bases, with 8 bases between them. Germline V gene data show CDR1 as SQVTM and CDR2 as ANQGSEA.

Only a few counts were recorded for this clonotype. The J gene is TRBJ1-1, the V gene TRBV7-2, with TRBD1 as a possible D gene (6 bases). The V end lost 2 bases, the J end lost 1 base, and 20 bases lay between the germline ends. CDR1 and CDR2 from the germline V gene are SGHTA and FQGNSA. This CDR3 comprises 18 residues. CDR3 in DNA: TGTGCCAGCAGCTTAAGGAAAACAGGGCTCGGGGCGAACACTGAAGCTTTCTTT. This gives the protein CASSLRKTGLGANTEAFF.

CDR3 sequence: CSTLVSYEQYF. CDR3 DNA sequence: TGCAGTACACTAGTTTCGTACGAGCAGTACTTC. This chain uses TRBV20-1 with TRBJ2-7; a weak D match, TRBD2 (5 bases). Germline assignment: CDR1 DFQATT and CDR2 SNEGSKA (reference sequence). This CDR3 contains 11 residues. The V end was cut by 8 bases, the J end by 4 bases, with 12 bases between.

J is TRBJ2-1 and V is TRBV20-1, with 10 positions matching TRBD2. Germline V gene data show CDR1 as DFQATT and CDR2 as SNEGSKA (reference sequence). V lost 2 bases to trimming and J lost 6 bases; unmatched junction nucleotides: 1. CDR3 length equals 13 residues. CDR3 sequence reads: CSARLAGANEQFF. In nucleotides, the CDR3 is TGCAGTGCTAGACTAGCGGGGGCCAATGAGCAGTTCTTC.

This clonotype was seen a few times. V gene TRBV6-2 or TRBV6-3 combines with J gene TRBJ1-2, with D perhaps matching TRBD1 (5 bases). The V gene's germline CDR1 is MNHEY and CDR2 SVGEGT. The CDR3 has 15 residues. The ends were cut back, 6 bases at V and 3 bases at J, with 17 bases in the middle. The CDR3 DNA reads TGTGCCAGCAGCCTCTCTGGCCCGGGGGACTATGGCTACACCTTC. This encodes CASSLSGPGDYGYTF.

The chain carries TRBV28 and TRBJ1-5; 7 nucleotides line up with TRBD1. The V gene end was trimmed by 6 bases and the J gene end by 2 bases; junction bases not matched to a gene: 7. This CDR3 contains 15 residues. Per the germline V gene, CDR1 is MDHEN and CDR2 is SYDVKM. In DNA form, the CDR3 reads TGTGCCAGCAGAACCTCAGGACAGGGCAATCAGCCCCAGCATTTT. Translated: CASRTSGQGNQPQHF.

The CDR3 reads CASTRNRGPQHF. The CDR3 DNA is TGTGCCAGTACCCGGAATAGAGGGCCCCAGCATTTT. The V gene is TRBV19, the J gene TRBJ1-5, with unresolved D. This CDR3 contains 12 residues. V lost 7 bases and J lost 9, with 13 bases in between. Germline loops: CDR1 LNHDA, CDR2 SQIVND (reference sequence).

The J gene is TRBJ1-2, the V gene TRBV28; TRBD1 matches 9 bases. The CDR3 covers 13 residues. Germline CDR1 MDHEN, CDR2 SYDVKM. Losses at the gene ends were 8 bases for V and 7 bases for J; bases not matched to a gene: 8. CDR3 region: CASGYRGLLGYTF. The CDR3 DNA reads TGTGCCAGCGGTTACAGGGGGCTACTTGGCTACACCTTC.

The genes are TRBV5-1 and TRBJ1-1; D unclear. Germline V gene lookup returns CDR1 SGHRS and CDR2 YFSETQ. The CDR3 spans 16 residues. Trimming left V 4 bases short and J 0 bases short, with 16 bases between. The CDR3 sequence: CASSRPEGRLNTEAFF. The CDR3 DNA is TGCGCCAGCAGCCGACCGGAAGGCAGGTTGAACACTGAAGCTTTCTTT.

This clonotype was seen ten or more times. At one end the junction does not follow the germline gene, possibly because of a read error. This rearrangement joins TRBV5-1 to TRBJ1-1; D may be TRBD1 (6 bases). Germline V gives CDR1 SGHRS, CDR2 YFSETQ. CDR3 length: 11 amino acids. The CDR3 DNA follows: TGCGCCAGCACCCGGGGACAAGGAACCATCTTT. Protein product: CASTRGQGTIF.

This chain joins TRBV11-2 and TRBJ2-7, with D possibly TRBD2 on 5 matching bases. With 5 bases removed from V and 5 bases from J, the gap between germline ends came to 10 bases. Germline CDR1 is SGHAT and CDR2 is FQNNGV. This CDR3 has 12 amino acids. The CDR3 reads CASSPVGNEQYF. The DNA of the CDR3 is TGTGCCAGCAGCCCCGTCGGGAACGAGCAGTACTTC.

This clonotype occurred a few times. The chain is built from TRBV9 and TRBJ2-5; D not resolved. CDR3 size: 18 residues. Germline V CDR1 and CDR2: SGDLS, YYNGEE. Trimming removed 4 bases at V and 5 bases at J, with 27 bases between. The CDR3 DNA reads TGTGCCAGCAGCCGAGGATTTGAAGGCGCTACCCTTCTTGAGACCCAGTACTTC. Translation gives CASSRGFEGATLLETQYF. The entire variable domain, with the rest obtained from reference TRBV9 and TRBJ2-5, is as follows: DSGVTQTPKHLITATGQRVTLRCSPRSGDLSVYWYQQSLDQGLQFLIQYYNGEERAKGNILERFSAQQFPDLHSELNLSSLELGDSALYFCASSRGFEGATLLETQYFGPGTRLLVL.

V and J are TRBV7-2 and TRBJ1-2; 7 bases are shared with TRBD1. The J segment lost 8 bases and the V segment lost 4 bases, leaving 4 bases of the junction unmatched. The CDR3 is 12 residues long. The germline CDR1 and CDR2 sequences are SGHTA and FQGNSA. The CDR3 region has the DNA TGTGCCAGCAGCTCTGACAGGGAAGGCTACACCTTC. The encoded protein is CASSSDREGYTF.

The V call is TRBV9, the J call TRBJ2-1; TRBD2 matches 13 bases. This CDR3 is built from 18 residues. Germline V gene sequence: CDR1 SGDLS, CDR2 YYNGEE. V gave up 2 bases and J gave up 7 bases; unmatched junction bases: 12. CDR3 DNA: TGTGCCAGCAGCGTCGCCCACCCAGGACTAGCGGGGGCTAATGAGCAGTTCTTC. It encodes CASSVAHPGLAGANEQFF.

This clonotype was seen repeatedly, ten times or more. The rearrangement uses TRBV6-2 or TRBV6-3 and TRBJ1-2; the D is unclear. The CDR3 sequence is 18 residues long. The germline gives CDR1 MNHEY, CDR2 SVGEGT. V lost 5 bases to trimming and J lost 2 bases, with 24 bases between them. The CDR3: CASSPTSPTKSYNYGYTF. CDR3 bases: TGTGCCAGCAGTCCAACCTCGCCGACAAAATCGTACAACTATGGCTACACCTTC.

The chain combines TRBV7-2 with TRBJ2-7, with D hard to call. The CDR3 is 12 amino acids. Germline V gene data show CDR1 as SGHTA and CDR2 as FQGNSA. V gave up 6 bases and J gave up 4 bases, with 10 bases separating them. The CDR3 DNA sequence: TGTGCCAGCAGTCATGCCTGGTACGAGCAGTACTTC. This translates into CASSHAWYEQYF.

DNA of the CDR3: TGCAGTGCCCAGACAGGGGGCGGTTCACCCCTCCACTTT. This translates into CSAQTGGGSPLHF. J is TRBJ1-6 and V is TRBV20-1; TRBD1 agrees at 10 bases. Trimming took 6 bases from V and 9 from J; bases not matched to a gene: 5. The CDR3 consists of 13 residues. Germline V gene sequence: CDR1 DFQATT, CDR2 SNEGSKA (reference sequence).

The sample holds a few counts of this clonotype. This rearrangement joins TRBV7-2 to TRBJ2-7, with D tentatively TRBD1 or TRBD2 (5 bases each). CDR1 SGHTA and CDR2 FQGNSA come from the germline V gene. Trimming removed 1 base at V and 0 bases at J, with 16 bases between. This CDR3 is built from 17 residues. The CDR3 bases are TGTGCCAGCAGCTTAGTGGAGGCAGGGAAAGTCTCCTACGAGCAGTACTTC. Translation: CASSLVEAGKVSYEQYF. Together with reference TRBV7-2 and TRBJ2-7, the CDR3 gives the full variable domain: GAGVSQSPSNKVTEKGKDVELRCDPISGHTALYWYRQSLGQGLEFLIYFQGNSAPDKSGLPSDRFSAERTGGSVSTLTIQRTQQEDSAVYLCASSLVEAGKVSYEQYFGPGTRLTVT.

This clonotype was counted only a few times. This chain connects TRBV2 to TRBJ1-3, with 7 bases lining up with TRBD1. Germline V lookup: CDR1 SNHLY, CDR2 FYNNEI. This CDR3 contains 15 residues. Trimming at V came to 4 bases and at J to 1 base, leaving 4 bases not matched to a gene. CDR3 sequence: CASSAPDRSGNTIYF. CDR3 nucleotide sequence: TGTGCCAGCAGTGCACCGGACAGGTCTGGAAACACCATATATTTT.

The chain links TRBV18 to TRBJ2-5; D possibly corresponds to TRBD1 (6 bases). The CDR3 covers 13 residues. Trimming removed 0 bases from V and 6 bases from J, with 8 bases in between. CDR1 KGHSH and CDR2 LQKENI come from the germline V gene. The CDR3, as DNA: TGTGCCAGCTCACCACCAGGGGACAAGACCCAGTACTTC. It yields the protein CASSPPGDKTQYF.

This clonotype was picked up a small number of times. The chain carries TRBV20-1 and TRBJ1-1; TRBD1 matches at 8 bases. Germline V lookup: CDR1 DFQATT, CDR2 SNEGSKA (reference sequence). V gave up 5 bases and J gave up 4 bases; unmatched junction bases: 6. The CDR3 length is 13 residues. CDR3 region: CSACETGGTEAFF. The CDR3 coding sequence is TGCAGTGCTTGTGAAACAGGGGGCACTGAAGCTTTCTTT.

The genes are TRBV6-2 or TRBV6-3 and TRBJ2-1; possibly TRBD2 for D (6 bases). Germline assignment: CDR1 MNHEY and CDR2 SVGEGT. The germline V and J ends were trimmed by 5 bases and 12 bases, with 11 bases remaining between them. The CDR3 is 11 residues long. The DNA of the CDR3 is TGTGCCAGCAGTAGCGGAGGGACGCAGTTCTTC. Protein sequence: CASSSGGTQFF.

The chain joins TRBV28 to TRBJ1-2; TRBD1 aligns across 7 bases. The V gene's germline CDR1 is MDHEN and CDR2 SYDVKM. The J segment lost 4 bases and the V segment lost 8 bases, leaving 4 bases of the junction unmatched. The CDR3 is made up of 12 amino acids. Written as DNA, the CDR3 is TGTGCCAGCCGACAGGGCTTCTATGGCTACACCTTC. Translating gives CASRQGFYGYTF.